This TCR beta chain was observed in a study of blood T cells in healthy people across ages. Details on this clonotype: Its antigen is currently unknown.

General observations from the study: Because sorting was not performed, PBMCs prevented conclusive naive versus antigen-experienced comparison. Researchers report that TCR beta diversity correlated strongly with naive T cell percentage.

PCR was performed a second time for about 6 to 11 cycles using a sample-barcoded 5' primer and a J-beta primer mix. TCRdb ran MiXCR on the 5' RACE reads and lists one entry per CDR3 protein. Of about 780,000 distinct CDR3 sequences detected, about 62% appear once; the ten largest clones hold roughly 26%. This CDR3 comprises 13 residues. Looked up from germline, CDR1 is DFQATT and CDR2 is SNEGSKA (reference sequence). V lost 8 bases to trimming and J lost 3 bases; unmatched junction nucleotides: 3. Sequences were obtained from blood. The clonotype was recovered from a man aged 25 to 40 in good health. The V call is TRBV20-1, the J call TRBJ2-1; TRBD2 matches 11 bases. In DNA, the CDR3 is TGCAGTACGGGACTAGCGGTCTACAATGAGCAGTTCTTC. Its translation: CSTGLAVYNEQFF.